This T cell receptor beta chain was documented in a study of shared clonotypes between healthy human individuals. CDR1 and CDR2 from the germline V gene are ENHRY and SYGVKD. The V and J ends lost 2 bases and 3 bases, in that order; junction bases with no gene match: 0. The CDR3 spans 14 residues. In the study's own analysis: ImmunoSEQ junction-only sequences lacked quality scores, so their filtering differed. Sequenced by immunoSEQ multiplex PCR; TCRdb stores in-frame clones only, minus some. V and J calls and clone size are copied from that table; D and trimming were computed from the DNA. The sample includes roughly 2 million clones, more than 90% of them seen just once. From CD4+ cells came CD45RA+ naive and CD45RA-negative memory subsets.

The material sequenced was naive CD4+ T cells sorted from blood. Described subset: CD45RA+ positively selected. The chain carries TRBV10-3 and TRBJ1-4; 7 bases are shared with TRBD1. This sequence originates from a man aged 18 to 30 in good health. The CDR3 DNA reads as TGTGCCATCAGTGAGGACAGGGCTAATGAAAAACTGTTTTTT. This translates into CAISEDRANEKLFF.